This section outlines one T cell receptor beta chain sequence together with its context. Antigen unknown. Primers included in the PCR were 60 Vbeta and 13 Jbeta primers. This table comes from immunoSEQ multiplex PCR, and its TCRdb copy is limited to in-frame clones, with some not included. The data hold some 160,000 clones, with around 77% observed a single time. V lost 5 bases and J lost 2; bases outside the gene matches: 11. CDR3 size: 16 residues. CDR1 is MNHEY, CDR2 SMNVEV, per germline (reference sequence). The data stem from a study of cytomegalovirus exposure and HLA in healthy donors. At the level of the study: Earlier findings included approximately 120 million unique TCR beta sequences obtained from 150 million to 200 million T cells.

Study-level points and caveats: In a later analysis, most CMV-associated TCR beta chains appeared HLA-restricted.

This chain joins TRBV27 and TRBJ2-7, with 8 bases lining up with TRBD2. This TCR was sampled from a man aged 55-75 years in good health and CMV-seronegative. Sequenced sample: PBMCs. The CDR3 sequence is CASSPLSAGGPYEQYF. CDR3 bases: TGTGCCAGCAGTCCCTTAAGTGCGGGAGGCCCCTACGAGCAGTACTTC.